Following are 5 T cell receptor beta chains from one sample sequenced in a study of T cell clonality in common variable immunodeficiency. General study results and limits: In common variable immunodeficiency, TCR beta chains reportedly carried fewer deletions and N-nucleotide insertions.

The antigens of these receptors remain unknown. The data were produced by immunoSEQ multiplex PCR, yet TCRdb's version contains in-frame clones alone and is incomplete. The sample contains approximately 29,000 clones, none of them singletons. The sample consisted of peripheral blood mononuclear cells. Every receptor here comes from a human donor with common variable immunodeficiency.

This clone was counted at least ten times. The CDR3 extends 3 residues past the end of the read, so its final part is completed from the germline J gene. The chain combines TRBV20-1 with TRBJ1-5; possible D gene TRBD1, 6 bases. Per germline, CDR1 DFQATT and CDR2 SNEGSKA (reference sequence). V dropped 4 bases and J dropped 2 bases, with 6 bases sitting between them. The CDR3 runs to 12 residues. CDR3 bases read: TGCAGTGCTAACAGGGGCAATCAGCCC. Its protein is CSANRGNQP. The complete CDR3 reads CSANRGNQPQHF.

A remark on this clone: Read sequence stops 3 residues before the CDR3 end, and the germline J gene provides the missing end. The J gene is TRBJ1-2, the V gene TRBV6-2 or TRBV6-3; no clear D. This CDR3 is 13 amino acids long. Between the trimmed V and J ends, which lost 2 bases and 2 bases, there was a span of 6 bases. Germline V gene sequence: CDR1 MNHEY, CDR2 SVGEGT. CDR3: CASSYEANYGYTF. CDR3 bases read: TGTGCCAGCAGTTACGAGGCAAACTATGGC.

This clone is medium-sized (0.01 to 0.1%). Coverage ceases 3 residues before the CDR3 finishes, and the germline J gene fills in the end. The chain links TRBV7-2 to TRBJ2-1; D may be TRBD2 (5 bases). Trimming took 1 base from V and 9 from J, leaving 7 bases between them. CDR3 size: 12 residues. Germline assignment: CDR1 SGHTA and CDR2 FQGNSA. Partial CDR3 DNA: TGTGCCAGCAGCTTAGGCGCGGGTGAG. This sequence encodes CASSLGAGE. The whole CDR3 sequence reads CASSLGAGEQFF.

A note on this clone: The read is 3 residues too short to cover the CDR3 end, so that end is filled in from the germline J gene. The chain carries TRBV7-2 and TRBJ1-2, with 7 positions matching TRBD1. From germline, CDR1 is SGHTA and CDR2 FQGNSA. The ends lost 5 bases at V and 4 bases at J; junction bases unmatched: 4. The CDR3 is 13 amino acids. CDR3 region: CASSLGTVYGYTF. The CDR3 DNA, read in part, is TGTGCCAGCAGCCTCGGGACAGTCTATGGC.

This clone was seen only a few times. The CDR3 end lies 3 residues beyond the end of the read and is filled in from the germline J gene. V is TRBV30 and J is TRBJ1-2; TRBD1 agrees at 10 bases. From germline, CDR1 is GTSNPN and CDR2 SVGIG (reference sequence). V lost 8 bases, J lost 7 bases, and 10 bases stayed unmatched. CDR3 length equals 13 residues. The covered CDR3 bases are TGTGCCGGGGTCGGGGACAGGGGTAGTGGC. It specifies CAGVGDRGSG. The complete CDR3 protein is CAGVGDRGSGYTF.